This T cell receptor beta chain derives from a study of CD8 T cells in Susac syndrome. This CDR3 spans 13 amino acids. V lost 0 bases to trimming and J lost 16 bases; unmatched junction nucleotides: 5. Germline CDR1 SGHRS, CDR2 YFSETQ. As controls, healthy donors matched for age and sex were used. RNA amounts of 0.5 to 1 ug underwent reverse transcription with random hexamers. TCRdb fed the immunoSEQ multiplex PCR reads into MiXCR, producing one record per CDR3 protein. The sample carries 150,000 to 200,000 distinct CDR3 sequences, roughly 92% recorded once. The clonotype originates from a human donor in good health. The gene calls are TRBV5-1 and TRBJ1-6; 9 nucleotides match TRBD1. Sequences were obtained from CD4+ T cells from PBMCs. The CDR3 bases are TGCGCCAGCAGCTTGGACAGGGGGCGAGCTCTCCACTTT. Its translation is CASSLDRGRALHF.